These 14 T cell receptor beta chains were sequenced from one sample in a study of read filtering for tumor transcriptome and immune sequencing. The library was built from 400 to 500 ng RNA with molecular barcoded adaptors for alpha/delta and beta/gamma chains. TCRdb reprocessed the reads via MiXCR and lists one record per CDR3 protein. The data contain about 90,000 distinct CDR3 sequences, roughly an eighth of them seen just once; the ten biggest clones take up under 15%. Sequences were obtained from a population of CD138-negative cells sorted from bone marrow. Every receptor here comes from a donor at least 40 years old with multiple myeloma.

This clonotype was picked up many times. The chain is built from TRBV15 and TRBJ2-1; 9 bases are a match to TRBD2. V gave up 3 bases and J gave up 5 bases; unmatched junction bases: 2. Per the germline V gene, CDR1 is LNHNV and CDR2 is YYDKDF (reference sequence). The CDR3 sequence is 14 residues long. The CDR3 spells CATSRGLADNEQFF. The CDR3, as DNA: TGTGCCACCAGCAGGGGACTAGCAGACAATGAGCAGTTCTTC.

The table lists this clonotype with many counts. At one end the junction does not follow the germline gene, possibly because of a read error. This sequence joins TRBV7-8 and TRBJ1-4; D is unresolved. Germline values: CDR1 SGHVS, CDR2 FQNEAQ. The CDR3 loop spans 13 amino acids. The DNA of the CDR3 is TGTGCCAGCAGCTTAGGGGGTGCAGGCCCCATGGCTTTT. It yields the protein CASSLGGAGPMAF.

This clonotype was found many times. The chain recombines TRBV30 with TRBJ2-5; D is perhaps TRBD2 (6 bases). The length of the CDR3 is 13 residues. Germline lookup yields CDR1 GTSNPN and CDR2 SVGIG (reference sequence). V dropped 3 bases and J dropped 1 base, with 9 bases sitting between them. DNA for the CDR3: TGTGCCTGGAGGGGGCGGGGCCAAGAGACCCAGTACTTC. Translation gives CAWRGRGQETQYF.

The chain joins TRBV29-1 to TRBJ2-3, with D hard to call. Per the germline V gene, CDR1 is SQVTM and CDR2 is ANQGSEA. Trimming took off 8 bases at V and 0 bases at J, with 15 bases between the two ends. The CDR3 covers 14 residues. The CDR3 spells CSSSPSFSTDTQYF. The DNA for the CDR3 is TGCAGCTCCAGTCCCAGCTTTAGCACAGATACGCAGTATTTT.

This clonotype was recorded at least ten times. The chain uses TRBV28 and TRBJ2-2; D is unresolved. Looked up from germline, CDR1 is MDHEN and CDR2 is SYDVKM. The germline V and J ends were trimmed by 6 bases and 2 bases, with 7 bases remaining between them. The CDR3 runs 13 residues. In DNA, the CDR3 is TGTGCCAGCAGCCTATTCAACACCGGGGAGCTGTTTTTT. Its protein is CASSLFNTGELFF.

This clonotype was seen ten or more times. The chain links TRBV7-2 to TRBJ2-7; possibly TRBD2 for D (6 bases). The germline gives CDR1 SGHTA, CDR2 FQGNSA. V lost 3 bases, J lost 2 bases, and 11 bases lay in between. The CDR3 loop spans 14 amino acids. CDR3 amino acids: CASSLGGSTYEQYF. CDR3 bases: TGTGCCAGCAGCTTGGGGGGTTCTACCTACGAGCAGTACTTC.

This clonotype was counted many times. This chain joins TRBV5-1 and TRBJ2-7; either TRBD1 or TRBD2 may fit D (5 bases each). The germline gives CDR1 SGHRS, CDR2 YFSETQ. V dropped 4 bases and J dropped 4 bases, with 24 bases sitting between them. CDR3 length: 17 amino acids. The CDR3 sequence: CASSLTPTGTQGYEQYF. DNA for the CDR3: TGCGCCAGCAGCCTAACCCCGACCGGGACCCAGGGATACGAGCAGTACTTC.

This clonotype came up many times. This chain links TRBV21-1 with TRBJ2-2; TRBD1, the table's D call, lacks a check against the DNA. TRBV21-1 is a pseudogene. This CDR3 has 15 amino acids. The CDR3 nucleotides are TGTGCCAGCAGCAAAGAAAGGGGAGTGAACGGGGAGCTGTTTTTT. It specifies CASSKERGVNGELFF.

This clonotype was recorded at least ten times. J is TRBJ2-3 and V is TRBV18; 7 nucleotides align to TRBD2. Trimming took 7 bases from V and 0 from J; bases not matched to a gene: 10. CDR3 length: 16 amino acids. Germline CDR1 reads KGHSH; CDR2 reads LQKENI. Written as DNA, the CDR3 is TGTGCCAGCTTACCTCGTCTAGCGGATAGCACAGATACGCAGTATTTT. The encoded protein is CASLPRLADSTDTQYF.

V is TRBV28 and J is TRBJ1-5; the D is unclear. Germline CDR1 MDHEN, CDR2 SYDVKM. Trimming left V 1 base short and J 6 bases short, with 7 bases between. CDR3 length: 13 amino acids. The CDR3 protein is CASSLYGGQPQHF. The CDR3 coding sequence is TGTGCCAGCAGTTTATATGGAGGTCAGCCCCAGCATTTT.

In regard to this clonotype: The junction differs from germline at one of its ends, possibly a read error. This rearrangement joins TRBV6-2 or TRBV6-3 to TRBJ2-1, with 11 bases that match TRBD2. The CDR3 has 19 residues. The germline gives CDR1 MNHEY, CDR2 SVGEGT. CDR3: CASRPTTSGSLGSYDEQFF. CDR3 DNA sequence: TGTGCCAGCAGGCCTACCACTAGCGGGAGCCTGGGATCCTACGATGAGCAGTTCTTC.

A few counts support this clonotype. A single base separates this from a much larger clone, so it may be a read error. CDR3 in amino acids: CAGLGGDPEAFF. The DNA for the CDR3 is TGTGCCGGCTTAGGGGGAGACCCTGAAGCTTTCTTT. The gene calls are TRBV2 and TRBJ1-1; tentative D call: TRBD1 (6 bases). Germline CDR1 is SNHLY and CDR2 is FYNNEI. CDR3 length: 12 amino acids. V lost 11 bases, J lost 6 bases, and 16 bases lay in between.

This clonotype was counted ten times or more. V is TRBV9 and J is TRBJ2-5, with 9 bases matching TRBD1. The trim removed 2 bases at V and 7 bases at J, leaving 6 bases unmatched. Germline loops: CDR1 SGDLS, CDR2 YYNGEE. This CDR3 has 14 residues. CDR3 amino acids: CASSVVGQGGTQYF. Written as DNA, the CDR3 is TGTGCCAGCAGCGTTGTGGGACAGGGAGGGACCCAGTACTTC.

The V call is TRBV6-6, the J call TRBJ2-3; D remains unclear. This CDR3 is 15 amino acids long. The germline gives CDR1 MNHNY, CDR2 SVGAGI (reference sequence). V dropped 5 bases and J dropped 8 bases, with 20 bases sitting between them. This chain's CDR3 is CASSPGDRTVGTQYF. Here the CDR3 DNA reads TGTGCCAGCAGTCCCGGCGATCGGACCGTCGGTACGCAGTATTTT.